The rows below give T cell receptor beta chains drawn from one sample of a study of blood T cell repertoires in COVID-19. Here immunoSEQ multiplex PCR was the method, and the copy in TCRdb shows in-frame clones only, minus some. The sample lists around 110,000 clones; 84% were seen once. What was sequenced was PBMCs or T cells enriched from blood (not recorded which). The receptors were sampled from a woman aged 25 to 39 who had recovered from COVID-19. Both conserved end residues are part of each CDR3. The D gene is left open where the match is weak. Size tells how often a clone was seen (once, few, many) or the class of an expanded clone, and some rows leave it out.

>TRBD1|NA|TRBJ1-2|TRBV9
CASSEGAGLGKSTNYGYTF
TGTGCCAGCAGCGAGGGGGCAGGCCTTGGAAAAAGTACTAACTATGGCTACACCTTC
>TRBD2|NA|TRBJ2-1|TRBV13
CASSFYDSGSRNEQFF
TGTGCCAGCAGCTTCTATGATAGCGGGAGTCGTAATGAGCAGTTCTTC
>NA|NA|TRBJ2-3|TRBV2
CASSAQGLVTDTQYF
TGTGCCAGCAGTGCCCAGGGGCTTGTCACAGATACGCAGTATTTT
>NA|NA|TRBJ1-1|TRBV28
CASSLVAGQTPEAFF
TGTGCCAGCAGTTTAGTGGCAGGGCAAACCCCTGAAGCTTTCTTT
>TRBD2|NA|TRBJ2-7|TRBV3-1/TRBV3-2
CASSTGLAGPRAEQYF
TGTGCCAGCAGCACGGGACTAGCGGGACCCCGCGCAGAGCAGTACTTC
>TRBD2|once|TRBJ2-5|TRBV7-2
CASSSPPRLAGVRETQYF
TGTGCCAGCAGCTCCCCTCCGAGACTAGCGGGAGTGCGGGAGACCCAGTACTTC
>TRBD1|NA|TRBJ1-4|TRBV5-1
CASSARRDRDFEKLFF
TGCGCCAGCAGCGCCAGACGGGACAGGGATTTTGAAAAACTGTTTTTT
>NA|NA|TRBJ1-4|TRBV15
CATSRELGRGNEKLFF
TGTGCCACCAGCAGAGAGTTGGGGCGGGGGAATGAAAAACTGTTTTTT
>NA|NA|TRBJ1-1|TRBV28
CASSLLQREATEAFF
TGTGCCAGCAGTTTACTACAGAGGGAGGCCACTGAAGCTTTCTTT
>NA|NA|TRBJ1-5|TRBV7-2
CASSLQNNQPQHF
TGTGCCAGCAGCTTGCAGAACAATCAGCCCCAGCATTTT
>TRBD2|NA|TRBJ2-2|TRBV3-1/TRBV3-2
CASSQDGLAENTGELFF
TGTGCCAGCAGCCAAGACGGGCTAGCGGAGAACACCGGGGAGCTGTTTTTT
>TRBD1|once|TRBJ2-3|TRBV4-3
CASSHGGQASTDTQYF
TGCGCCAGCAGCCATGGGGGACAGGCGAGCACAGATACGCAGTATTTT
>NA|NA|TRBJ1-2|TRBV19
CASSIPPYGYTF
TGTGCCAGTAGTATACCCCCGTATGGCTACACCTTC
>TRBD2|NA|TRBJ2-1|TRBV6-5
CASSYSGRSYNEQFF
TGTGCCAGCAGTTATAGCGGGAGGTCATACAATGAGCAGTTCTTC
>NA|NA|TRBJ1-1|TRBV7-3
CASSLVLGTEAFF
TGTGCCAGCAGCTTAGTTCTCGGCACTGAAGCTTTCTTT
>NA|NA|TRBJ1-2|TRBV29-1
CSVEGFQGLGGYTF
TGCAGCGTTGAAGGATTTCAGGGCCTCGGCGGCTACACCTTC
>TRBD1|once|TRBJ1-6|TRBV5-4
CASSLIAGLQGLYNSPLHF
TGTGCCAGCAGCTTGATTGCCGGGTTACAGGGGCTCTATAATTCACCCCTCCACTTT
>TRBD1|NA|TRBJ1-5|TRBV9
CASSVGTGRDQPQHF
TGTGCCAGCAGCGTAGGGACAGGAAGGGATCAGCCCCAGCATTTT
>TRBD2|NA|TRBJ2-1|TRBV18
CASSPEVAGTSYPFF
TGTGCCAGCTCCCCCGAAGTAGCGGGGACGTCTTATCCGTTCTTC
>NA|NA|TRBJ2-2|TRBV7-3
CASSFWGRGTGELFF
TGTGCCAGCAGCTTTTGGGGGCGTGGGACCGGGGAGCTGTTTTTT
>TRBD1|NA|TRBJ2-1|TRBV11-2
CASSHPDRVRNEQFF
TGTGCCAGCAGCCACCCGGACAGGGTAAGGAATGAGCAGTTCTTC
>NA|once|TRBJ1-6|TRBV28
CASNVGGFGSPLHF
TGTGCCAGCAATGTCGGGGGTTTTGGATCACCCCTCCACTTT
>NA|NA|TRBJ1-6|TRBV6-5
CASSYGGQHNSPLHF
TGTGCCAGCAGTTACGGGGGCCAGCATAATTCACCCCTCCACTTT
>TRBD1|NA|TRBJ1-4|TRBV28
CASSRRGTGYEKLFF
TGTGCCAGCAGTCGAAGGGGGACAGGGTATGAAAAACTGTTTTTT
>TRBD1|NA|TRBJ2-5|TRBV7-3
CASSLQPTGQGVQETQYF
TGTGCCAGCAGCCTCCAACCTACGGGACAGGGGGTTCAAGAGACCCAGTACTTC
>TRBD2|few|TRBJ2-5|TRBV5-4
CASSPSGRAQETQYF
TGTGCCAGCAGCCCGAGCGGGAGGGCCCAAGAGACCCAGTACTTC
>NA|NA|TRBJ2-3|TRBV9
CASSVEAGYTDTQYF
TGTGCCAGCAGCGTAGAGGCGGGTTACACAGATACGCAGTATTTT
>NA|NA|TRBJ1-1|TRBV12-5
CASGAPGIQGNTEAFF
TGTGCTAGTGGGGCGCCCGGCATACAGGGGAACACTGAAGCTTTCTTT
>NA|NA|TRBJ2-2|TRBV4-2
CASSRPTKGALQRNTGELFF
TGTGCCAGCAGCCGACCGACCAAAGGGGCACTCCAAAGAAACACCGGGGAGCTGTTTTTT
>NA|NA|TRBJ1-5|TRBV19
CASSIEGVSSNQPQHF
TGTGCCAGTAGTATAGAGGGAGTTTCTAGCAATCAGCCCCAGCATTTT
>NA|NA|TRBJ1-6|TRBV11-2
CASSLVGSPLHF
TGTGCCAGCAGCTTAGTCGGTTCACCCCTCCACTTT
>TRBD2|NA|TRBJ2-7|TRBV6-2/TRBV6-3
CASSLTVFGTSESKAYEQYF
TGTGCCAGCAGTCTTACGGTTTTCGGGACTAGCGAATCAAAGGCCTACGAGCAGTACTTC
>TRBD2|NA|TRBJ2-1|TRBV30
CAWSVRSGRSNEQFF
TGTGCCTGGAGTGTACGAAGCGGGAGAAGCAATGAGCAGTTCTTC
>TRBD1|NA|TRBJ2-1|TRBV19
CASSMGTATGVKSAEQFF
TGTGCCAGTAGTATGGGTACCGCGACAGGGGTAAAGTCGGCTGAGCAGTTCTTC
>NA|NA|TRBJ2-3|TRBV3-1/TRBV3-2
CASSQASADTQYF
TGTGCCAGCAGCCAAGCTAGCGCAGATACGCAGTATTTT
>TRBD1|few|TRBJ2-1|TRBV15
CATSKDRGPNEQFF
TGTGCCACCAGCAAGGACAGGGGGCCGAATGAGCAGTTCTTC
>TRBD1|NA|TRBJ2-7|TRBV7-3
CASSWTGGEQYF
TGTGCCAGCAGCTGGACAGGGGGCGAGCAGTACTTC
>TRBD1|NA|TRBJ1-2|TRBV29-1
CSAVGQGGGYTF
TGCAGCGCCGTGGGACAGGGAGGTGGCTACACCTTC
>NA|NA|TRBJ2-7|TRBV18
CASSPAGPEQYF
TGTGCCAGCTCACCAGCGGGGCCCGAGCAGTACTTC
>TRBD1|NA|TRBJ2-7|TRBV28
CASSFDRGRYEQYF
TGTGCCAGCAGTTTCGACAGGGGGCGGTACGAGCAGTACTTC
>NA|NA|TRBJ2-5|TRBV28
CASSLRPETQYF
TGTGCCAGCAGTTTACGTCCGGAGACCCAGTACTTC
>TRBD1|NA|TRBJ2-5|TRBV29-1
CSVEDWGTVGETQYF
TGCAGCGTTGAAGATTGGGGGACAGTGGGGGAGACCCAGTACTTC
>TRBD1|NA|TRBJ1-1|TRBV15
CATTEPGQGTEAFF
TGTGCCACCACCGAGCCGGGACAGGGGACTGAAGCTTTCTTT
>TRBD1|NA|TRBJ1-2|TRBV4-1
CASSQAGQGYGYTF
TGCGCCAGCAGCCAAGCTGGACAGGGGTATGGCTACACCTTC
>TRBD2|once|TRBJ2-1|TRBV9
CASSHPLLALGYNEQFF
TGTGCCAGCAGCCACCCCCTACTAGCGCTAGGTTACAATGAGCAGTTCTTC
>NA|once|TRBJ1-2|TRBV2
CASSGTGNYGYTF
TGTGCCAGCAGTGGCACAGGGAACTATGGCTACACCTTC
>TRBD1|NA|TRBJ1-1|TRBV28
CASRDRVRTTEAFF
TGTGCCAGCAGAGACAGGGTGAGGACCACTGAAGCTTTCTTT
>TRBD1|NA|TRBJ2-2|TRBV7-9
CASSLAPGGRGTGELFF
TGTGCCAGCAGCTTAGCGCCAGGGGGTCGGGGCACCGGGGAGCTGTTTTTT
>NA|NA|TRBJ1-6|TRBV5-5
CASSLARQTYNSPLHF
TGTGCCAGCAGCTTGGCCCGACAGACCTATAATTCACCCCTCCACTTT
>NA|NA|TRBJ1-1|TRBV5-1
CASSVGRGRTEAFF
TGCGCCAGCAGCGTAGGTAGGGGCCGGACTGAAGCTTTCTTT
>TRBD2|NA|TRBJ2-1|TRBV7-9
CASSFPGTRSISYNEQFF
TGTGCCAGCAGCTTTCCAGGGACTAGGTCCATCTCCTACAATGAGCAGTTCTTC
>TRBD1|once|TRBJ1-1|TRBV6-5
CASRKTGLSEREAFF
TGTGCCAGCAGGAAGACAGGGTTGAGCGAACGTGAAGCTTTCTTT
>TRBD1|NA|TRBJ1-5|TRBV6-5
CASSSRQGRQPQHF
TGTGCCAGCAGCTCCAGACAGGGGAGACAGCCCCAGCATTTT